The next 32 T cell receptor beta chains were all read from a single sample in a study of T cells in Graves' hyperthyroidism and ophthalmopathy. From RNA transcripts, TCR beta CDR3 regions were amplified. In the first-round RT-PCR of the TCR CDR3, the HTBI primer set was used. TCRdb itself ran the multiplex PCR reads through MiXCR, one entry per CDR3 protein. The repertoire holds over 500,000 distinct CDR3 sequences, with 46% as singletons. Sequencing input: peripheral blood or thyroid tissue (not recorded which). Every receptor here comes from an adult woman with Graves' disease, either hyperthyroidism or ophthalmopathy (not recorded which).

This clonotype has a count of ten or more. The V gene is TRBV7-3, the J gene TRBJ1-1; D remains unclear. V lost 4 bases and J 5 bases, leaving 11 bases between the germline ends. This CDR3 is built from 13 residues. Germline V gives CDR1 SGHTA, CDR2 FQGTGA. This CDR3 is CASSSAPGTEAFF. CDR3 bases: TGTGCCAGCAGCTCAGCCCCTGGTACTGAAGCTTTCTTT.

This clonotype was seen repeatedly, ten times or more. V usage is TRBV5-1 and J usage is TRBJ1-2, with a possible D match to TRBD1 (5 bases). The germline gives CDR1 SGHRS, CDR2 YFSETQ. V shed 4 bases and J shed 8 bases, with 12 bases lying between them. This CDR3 spans 12 amino acids. This CDR3 is CASSVAGAGYTF. CDR3 nucleotides: TGCGCCAGCAGCGTCGCCGGGGCCGGCTACACCTTC. The whole variable domain, filled in from reference TRBV5-1 and TRBJ1-2, reads KAGVTQTPRYLIKTRGQQVTLSCSPISGHRSVSWYQQTPGQGLQFLFEYFSETQRNKGNFPGRFSGRQFSNSRSEMNVSTLELGDSALYLCASSVAGAGYTFGSGTRLTVV.

There are many counts of this clonotype. V gene TRBV29-1 combines with J gene TRBJ1-3; 7 positions match TRBD1. The ends lost 6 bases at V and 3 bases at J; junction bases unmatched: 5. Germline CDR1 reads SQVTM; CDR2 reads ANQGSEA. The CDR3 is made up of 13 amino acids. CDR3 region: CSVGYRGGNTIYF. CDR3 sequence (DNA): TGCAGCGTGGGTTACAGGGGTGGAAACACCATATATTTT.

J is TRBJ1-1 and V is TRBV20-1; the D gene is possibly TRBD1 (5 bases). CDR1 is DFQATT, CDR2 SNEGSKA, per germline (reference sequence). The CDR3 sequence is 13 residues long. The V end was cut by 1 base, the J end by 4 bases, with 10 bases between. The CDR3: CSARVRVATEAFF. The DNA of the CDR3 is TGCAGTGCTAGAGTCAGGGTTGCCACTGAAGCTTTCTTT.

This chain uses TRBV20-1 with TRBJ1-1, with a weak D call TRBD1 (5 bases). This CDR3 contains 14 residues. The V end was cut by 6 bases, the J end by 4 bases, with 18 bases between. The germline V gene encodes CDR1 DFQATT and CDR2 SNEGSKA (reference sequence). CDR3 residues: CSATKRGGGTEAFF. CDR3 DNA: TGCAGTGCCACCAAACGGGGCGGGGGCACTGAAGCTTTCTTT.

This clonotype was seen many times. The chain uses TRBV10-3 and TRBJ1-1; D gene unclear. The germline gives CDR1 ENHRY, CDR2 SYGVKD. The CDR3 contains 11 residues. V shed 11 bases and J shed 10 bases, with 17 bases lying between them. The CDR3 nucleotides read TGTGCCGTCGGTAGCCTAAATTCAGCTTTCTTT. Translation gives CAVGSLNSAFF.

The V and J genes are TRBV5-5 and TRBJ1-2; maybe TRBD1 (5 bases). Germline CDR1 SGHKS, CDR2 YYEKEE (reference sequence). The CDR3 has 12 amino acids. The V gene lost 5 bases and the J gene lost 6 bases, with 11 bases spanning the gap. This chain's CDR3 is CASRRGGNGYTF. The CDR3 DNA is TGTGCCAGCAGGAGGGGCGGGAATGGCTACACCTTC. Full variable domain (remainder filled in from reference TRBV5-5 and TRBJ1-2): DAGVTQSPTHLIKTRGQQVTLRCSPISGHKSVSWYQQVLGQGPQFIFQYYEKEERGRGNFPDRFSARQFPNYSSELNVNALLLGDSALYLCASRRGGNGYTFGSGTRLTVV.

This sequence joins TRBV29-1 and TRBJ1-1; D gene unclear. The length of the CDR3 is 13 residues. Trimming stripped 4 bases from V and 4 bases from J, with 13 bases between. Germline lookup yields CDR1 SQVTM and CDR2 ANQGSEA. This CDR3 reads CSVVGGSRTEAFF. In nucleotides, the CDR3 is TGCAGCGTTGTAGGAGGGTCGCGCACTGAAGCTTTCTTT.

This clonotype was seen ten or more times. As DNA, the CDR3 is TGTGCCAGTGGTCCGGCCAACACCGGGGAGCTGTTTTTT. It encodes CASGPANTGELFF. This chain connects TRBV19 to TRBJ2-2; no clear D. The CDR3 contains 13 residues. Per germline, CDR1 LNHDA and CDR2 SQIVND (reference sequence). V shed 8 bases and J shed 2 bases, with 9 bases lying between them.

This clonotype was detected many times. This chain links TRBV29-1 with TRBJ2-7; D unclear. V gave up 6 bases and J gave up 0 bases, with 9 bases separating them. Germline CDR1 SQVTM, CDR2 ANQGSEA. The CDR3 has 12 residues. The chain's CDR3 is CSVLTHSYEQYF. The CDR3 coding sequence is TGCAGCGTCTTGACACACTCCTACGAGCAGTACTTC.

V usage is TRBV6-5 and J usage is TRBJ1-2, with D tentatively TRBD1 (6 bases). Germline V lookup: CDR1 MNHEY, CDR2 SVGAGI. CDR3 length: 15 amino acids. V lost 2 bases and J 3 bases, leaving 13 bases between the germline ends. The CDR3 reads CASSYGQGMDYGYTF. The DNA for the CDR3 is TGTGCCAGCAGTTACGGTCAGGGGATGGACTATGGCTACACCTTC.

The chain couples TRBV10-3 to TRBJ1-2; the D gene is possibly TRBD1 (5 bases). This CDR3 has 15 amino acids. CDR1 is ENHRY and CDR2 is SYGVKD in the germline V gene. Trimming shortened V by 2 bases and J by 2 bases, and 12 bases separated the two germline ends. CDR3 sequence reads: CAISEGGQGNYGYTF. The CDR3 DNA sequence: TGTGCCATCAGTGAGGGAGGGCAGGGAAACTATGGCTACACCTTC.

This clonotype was counted ten times or more. The chain combines TRBV20-1 with TRBJ2-5; 8 positions agree with TRBD2. The CDR3 covers 14 residues. Germline V gene sequence: CDR1 DFQATT, CDR2 SNEGSKA (reference sequence). Trimming cost V 8 bases and J 5 bases; bases outside gene matches: 13. CDR3 bases: TGCAGTAAAAATTTAGCGGGATCTTGGGAGACCCAGTACTTC. Its translation: CSKNLAGSWETQYF.

V gene TRBV7-9 combines with J gene TRBJ2-2; 7 nucleotides match TRBD2. From germline, CDR1 is SEHNR and CDR2 FQNEAQ (reference sequence). With 7 bases clipped from V and 5 bases from J, the junction kept 7 bases outside the gene matches. The CDR3 loop spans 14 amino acids. This CDR3 reads CASNWEGRTGELFF. In nucleotides, the CDR3 is TGTGCCAGCAACTGGGAGGGACGGACCGGGGAGCTGTTTTTT.

This clonotype occurred many times. The chain employs TRBV4-2 and TRBJ1-5; no definite D call. Deletions cut 1 base from V and 4 bases from J, with 8 bases between. The CDR3 sequence is 14 residues long. Germline lookup yields CDR1 LGHNA and CDR2 YNFKEQ. The CDR3 spells CASSQGQTNQPQHF. The DNA of the CDR3 is TGTGCCAGCAGCCAAGGTCAGACTAATCAGCCCCAGCATTTT.

The V and J genes are TRBV6-2 or TRBV6-3 and TRBJ1-1, with TRBD1 identical over 8 bases. Losses at the gene ends were 6 bases for V and 3 bases for J; bases not matched to a gene: 6. Germline loops: CDR1 MNHEY, CDR2 SVGEGT. There are 14 residues in the CDR3. CDR3 DNA: TGTGCCAGCAGAAAGAAGGGACAGGACACTGAAGCTTTCTTT. Its translation is CASRKKGQDTEAFF.

This chain uses TRBV7-3 with TRBJ2-5; either TRBD1 or TRBD2 may fit D (5 bases each). CDR3 length: 15 amino acids. Trimming removed 2 bases from V and 8 bases from J, with 18 bases in between. Germline values: CDR1 SGHTA, CDR2 FQGTGA. The CDR3 sequence is CASSLSGTRGTTQYF. DNA of the CDR3: TGTGCCAGCAGCTTATCGGGAACCCGAGGGACCACCCAGTACTTC.

This chain links TRBV5-1 with TRBJ2-5, with TRBD1 matching over 9 bases. This CDR3 is built from 14 residues. CDR1 is SGHRS, CDR2 YFSETQ, per germline. V gave up 4 bases and J gave up 4 bases; unmatched junction bases: 5. The CDR3 DNA follows: TGCGCCAGCAGCAAGGACAGGGGTGCAGAGACCCAGTACTTC. It specifies CASSKDRGAETQYF. The full variable domain, its missing parts supplied by reference TRBV5-1 and TRBJ2-5, is KAGVTQTPRYLIKTRGQQVTLSCSPISGHRSVSWYQQTPGQGLQFLFEYFSETQRNKGNFPGRFSGRQFSNSRSEMNVSTLELGDSALYLCASSKDRGAETQYFGPGTRLLVL.

The rearrangement joins TRBV9 to TRBJ1-5, with 7 bases identical to TRBD1. Germline V gives CDR1 SGDLS, CDR2 YYNGEE. The CDR3 runs to 15 residues. With V trimmed by 3 bases and J by 7 bases, 10 bases remained unmatched. This CDR3 reads CASSEGTGVGQPQHF. The DNA for the CDR3 is TGTGCCAGCAGCGAGGGCACAGGGGTGGGGCAGCCCCAGCATTTT.

V and J are TRBV5-1 and TRBJ2-7; D gene ambiguous. Germline CDR1 and CDR2: SGHRS and YFSETQ. Trimming cost V 0 bases and J 2 bases, with 9 bases left between them. The CDR3 is 14 amino acids. CDR3 coding DNA: TGCGCCAGCAGCTTGGATTATAGCCCCTACGAGCAGTACTTC. It is translated as CASSLDYSPYEQYF.

This clonotype was recorded a few times. This chain uses TRBV29-1 with TRBJ2-2; D possibly uses TRBD1 or TRBD2 (5 bases each). The germline gives CDR1 SQVTM, CDR2 ANQGSEA. Trimming removed 1 base at V and 6 bases at J, with 6 bases between. CDR3 length equals 12 residues. The CDR3 here is CSVEVGAGELFF. CDR3 nucleotides: TGCAGCGTTGAAGTGGGGGCCGGGGAGCTGTTTTTT.

The V and J genes are TRBV2 and TRBJ1-4; D ambiguous. CDR3 length: 12 residues. With 8 bases removed from V and 5 bases from J, the gap between germline ends came to 9 bases. CDR1 is SNHLY, CDR2 FYNNEI, per germline. Here the CDR3 DNA reads TGTGCCAGCGCTGGCCAGAATGAAAAACTGTTTTTT. Protein: CASAGQNEKLFF.

This clonotype was seen at least ten times. The junction departs from the called germline gene at one end, perhaps through a read error. The rearrangement joins TRBV7-2 to TRBJ2-6, with TRBD1 identical over 7 bases. Germline V gene sequence: CDR1 SGHTA, CDR2 FQGNSA. CDR3 length: 19 residues. CDR3 residues: CASSRMRGTANSEANVLTF. The CDR3 nucleotides are TGTGCCAGCAGCCGAATGCGAGGGACAGCCAACTCTGAGGCCAACGTCCTGACTTTC.

V gene TRBV7-8 combines with J gene TRBJ1-5, with D hard to call. This CDR3 contains 15 residues. CDR1 and CDR2 (germline): SGHVS, FQNEAQ. The germline V and J ends were trimmed by 1 base and 0 bases, with 7 bases remaining between them. The CDR3: CASSLGRVSNQPQHF. DNA of the CDR3: TGTGCCAGCAGCTTAGGCAGAGTTAGCAATCAGCCCCAGCATTTT.

The sample holds many counts of this clonotype. The chain has TRBV3-1 and TRBJ1-1, with TRBD1 identical over 7 bases. Looked up from germline, CDR1 is LGHDT and CDR2 is YNNKEL (reference sequence). Germline trimming cut 4 bases from V and 3 bases from J; bases unmatched to any gene: 5. This CDR3 is 14 amino acids long. CDR3 protein: CASSRSGTDTEAFF. In DNA form, the CDR3 reads TGTGCCAGCAGCCGCTCAGGGACAGACACTGAAGCTTTCTTT.

This chain links TRBV29-1 with TRBJ2-7; 9 bases are shared with TRBD1. The V gene's germline CDR1 is SQVTM and CDR2 ANQGSEA. V lost 5 bases to trimming and J lost 3 bases; unmatched junction nucleotides: 8. This CDR3 comprises 14 residues. The chain's CDR3 is CSVSTGGEFYEQYF. The CDR3 nucleotides read TGCAGCGTTTCGACAGGGGGTGAGTTCTACGAGCAGTACTTC.

This clonotype showed up many times. The chain links TRBV11-2 to TRBJ1-4; 7 positions agree with TRBD1. The CDR3 is made up of 15 amino acids. V lost 4 bases and J lost 8; bases outside the gene matches: 10. Germline V lookup: CDR1 SGHAT, CDR2 FQNNGV. CDR3 nucleotide sequence: TGTGCCAGCAGCTCCCCGGGGCAGGGGGAAGAAAAACTGTTTTTT. This gives the protein CASSSPGQGEEKLFF.

The chain links TRBV19 to TRBJ2-2; 8 nucleotides agree with TRBD2. The germline gives CDR1 LNHDA, CDR2 SQIVND (reference sequence). The CDR3 sequence is 17 residues long. V trimming: 6 bases; J trimming: 1 base; junction bases outside the gene matches: 10. The CDR3: CASSLAGGPVNTGELFF. For the CDR3, the DNA is TGTGCCAGTAGCCTCGCGGGAGGCCCCGTGAACACCGGGGAGCTGTTTTTT.

This clonotype was seen ten or more times. The genes are TRBV20-1 and TRBJ1-6; the D is unclear. Germline CDR1 and CDR2: DFQATT and SNEGSKA (reference sequence). This CDR3 region has 15 residues. Trimming took off 3 bases at V and 0 bases at J, with 9 bases between the two ends. This CDR3 reads CSASAMSSYNSPLHF. The CDR3 DNA is TGCAGTGCTAGCGCAATGAGCTCCTATAATTCACCCCTCCACTTT.

At least ten counts were recorded for this clonotype. The gene calls are TRBV12-3 or TRBV12-4 and TRBJ2-7, with 12 bases that match TRBD2. V shed 7 bases and J 3 bases; nucleotides not matched to a gene: 4. This CDR3 spans 14 amino acids. CDR3 DNA: TGTGCCAGCAAGGCGGGACTAGCGGGCTACGAGCAGTACTTC. Encoded protein: CASKAGLAGYEQYF.

This clonotype was seen repeatedly, ten times or more. The gene calls are TRBV20-1 and TRBJ2-7; no reliable D call. The germline CDR1 and CDR2 sequences are DFQATT and SNEGSKA (reference sequence). The CDR3 is 9 amino acids. The V end lost 4 bases, the J end lost 2 bases, and 0 bases lay between the germline ends. The CDR3 DNA sequence: TGCAGTGCTACCTACGAGCAGTACTTC. Translating it yields CSATYEQYF.

J is TRBJ1-4 and V is TRBV5-1; 7 nucleotides agree with TRBD1. CDR1 is SGHRS and CDR2 is YFSETQ in the germline V gene. Trimming removed 4 bases from V and 7 bases from J; junction bases left unmatched: 10. This CDR3 spans 15 amino acids. CDR3 loop: CASSRDSSNTEKLFF. CDR3 in DNA: TGCGCCAGCAGCCGGGACAGCTCGAACACTGAAAAACTGTTTTTT.